The sequence of this T cell receptor beta chain was determined in a study of blood T cells in healthy people across ages (dated by TCRdb to 2015 to 2017). The study in broad terms: In model experiments, template switching captured about one uniquely barcoded TCR beta cDNA molecule for every two T cells. Age-related changes in TCR beta repertoire diversity were measured in the study by deep sequencing normalized with unique cDNA molecular identifiers. Four age groups were formed from the donors: young (average roughly 15 years), middle-aged (roughly 38), aged (62) and long-lived (less than 85). To avoid experimental bias, donors of different ages were spread randomly across the sequencing lanes. Using the same blood draw, the study looked at two additional independent replicas of 1 million unique cDNA reads for two donors, one aged 18 to 30 and the other aged 80 or older.

The paper as a whole reports these results and caveats: There was a strong correlation between observed TCR beta diversity and the percentage of naive T cells measured by flow cytometry. Because donor CMV infection status was unknown, age-related changes in expanded clonotypes were potentially confounded. Observed TCR beta diversity per million T cells fell roughly linearly with age, and a significant reduction was already apparent by age around 40. Estimates of total diversity based on one million sequenced T cells were regarded as lower bounds and as underestimates. Because profiling used bulk unsorted PBMCs, naive and antigen-experienced compartments could not be compared conclusively. Compared with the aged group, the long-lived group had more naive CD4+ T cells, fewer expanded clones and increased TCR diversity, suggesting age selection.

Turning to this clonotype: Its antigen remains undetermined. A read error may produce the germline difference seen at one junction end.

The roughly 42 donors, aged about 6 to 95 years, were systemically healthy Caucasian individuals from Russia. Each donor gave 9.5 to 10 milliliters of peripheral blood, drawn into EDTA-treated Vacutainer tubes. Ficoll-Paque density-gradient centrifugation was used to isolate PBMCs, with at least 6.5 million obtained per sample. Trizol reagent was used to extract total RNA from the PBMCs, yielding at least 6 micrograms per sample. The percentages of naive CD45RAhigh/CD27high T cells were determined by flow cytometry on a PBMC aliquot from every donor. The library was built by means of 5' RACE. Sequencer: Illumina HiSeq 2500. A second roughly 6 to 12 cycle PCR used a sample-barcoded 5' primer and a J-beta primer mix. A template-switch 5' adaptor carrying 12 random nucleotides introduced a unique molecular identifier onto each TCR beta cDNA molecule. Each sample yielded at least 3 million CDR3-containing paired-end reads. First-strand cDNA was synthesized from all RNA with the Mint cDNA synthesis kit, primed by a TRBC-specific oligonucleotide. All cDNA was treated with uracil-DNA glycosylase and then went through a first 18-cycle PCR with the universal primers M1SS and BC2_uni_R. For the original study's pipeline: Each sample was normalized by randomly selecting 1 million high-quality reads, each carrying a distinct molecular identifier. Instead of being binned into consensus sequences, reads with shared molecular identifiers were discarded. MiTCR, run with a Q25 quality threshold and the strictest error-elimination algorithm, handled CDR3 identification, clonotype clustering and error correction. A nonparametric unseen species model with Euler transformation was used to estimate a lower bound on total TCR beta diversity. Through fastp at Q25 and MiXCR, TCRdb rebuilt clones from the public reads, retaining in-frame beta chains. Identical CDR3 proteins give one entry, which carries the most common genes and DNA. TCRdb's processing, not the study's, gives the V and J calls here. In this sample the table shows about 1.7 million distinct CDR3 sequences, 28% of which occur a single time. The ten largest clones take up 7% to 9% of the sample.

CDR1 is given as SGHTA and CDR2 as FQGNSA, both from the germline V gene. Measured from the cysteine to the phenylalanine, the CDR3 is 15 residues long. Of all the DNA, just the CDR3 is kept, 45 bases in frame from base 1. The V and J genes are TRBV7-2 and TRBJ2-2, and possibly TRBD2, on 5 matching bases. This receptor was taken from a woman in her twenties or thirties in good health. The sample consisted of blood. The CDR3 sequence is CASSLGLAGTGERFF. In nucleotides, the sequence is TGTGCCAGCAGCTTAGGTCTAGCTGGCACCGGGGAGCGGTTTTTT.